One TCR beta chain is described in this entry. Its antigen remains unknown. The data belong to a study of cytomegalovirus exposure and HLA in healthy donors. Trimming stripped 3 bases from V and 5 bases from J, with 13 bases between. Germline lookup yields CDR1 SGHAT and CDR2 FQNNGV. The length of the CDR3 is 14 residues. Both 60 Vbeta primers and 13 Jbeta primers went into the PCR. Clones were sequenced by immunoSEQ multiplex PCR, and TCRdb holds only the in-frame ones, with some missing. The sample lists about 140,000 clones; roughly 80% were seen once. Broader study findings: Relative to equally common others, HLA-associated TCR beta chains showed greater clonal expansion in a later analysis. Earlier results showed most TCR beta V segments being productive about 90% or about 30% of the time. Most CMV-associated TCR beta chains appeared HLA-restricted in a later analysis.

The receptor comes from a man in his forties in good health and CMV-seronegative. The genes are TRBV11-2 and TRBJ1-2; D is unclear. Input material: PBMCs. The CDR3 sequence: CASSFLADIYGYTF. In DNA, the CDR3 is TGTGCCAGCAGCTTTCTTGCGGATATTTATGGCTACACCTTC.